This T cell receptor (beta chain) was captured in a study of control samples from healthy donors and cancer patients. Germline CDR1 reads LGHNA; CDR2 reads YNFKEQ. V dropped 0 bases and J dropped 1 base, with 10 bases sitting between them. This CDR3 has 16 residues. The table came from immunoSEQ multiplex PCR; TCRdb's copy has only in-frame clones and leaves some out. Here the sample spans approximately 70,000 clones, 83% being singletons. This rearrangement joins TRBV4-2 to TRBJ2-1; the D is unclear. Material for sequencing was blood. The origin of this receptor is a man between 60 and 70 years old in good health. The CDR3 bases are TGTGCCAGCAGCCAAGAGGCGCAGGTTTCCTACAATGAGCAGTTCTTC. Its protein product is CASSQEAQVSYNEQFF.